The 22 T cell receptor beta chains in this list originate from one sample, sequenced in a study of neoadjuvant anti-PD-1 for oral cavity cancer (dated by TCRdb to 2020 to 2022). Per the publication, the time point label means: after neoadjuvant nivolumab, at surgical resection. Library prep was done by the immunoSEQ multiplex PCR assay. TCRdb mirrors the immuneACCESS table, restricted to in-frame sequences. Some clones are absent from its copies; in checked studies, under half trace to an unresolved V gene, and the reason for the others is unknown. The sample table lists about 8,200 clones, under 80% of them with a count of one. Under 3.5% of the sample comes from the top ten. The source was PBMCs, collected after nivolumab (anti-PD-1) treatment. The receptors shown here come from a person between 40 and 85 years old with oral cavity squamous cell carcinoma.

The rearrangement links TRBV29-1 to TRBJ2-1; tentative D call: TRBD1 (6 bases). CDR3 length: 12 residues. Germline V CDR1 and CDR2: SQVTM, ANQGSEA. Trimming left V 1 base short and J 9 bases short, with 10 bases between. CDR3 coding DNA: TGCAGCGTTGAAGTACTCAGGGGTGAGCAGTTCTTC. The encoded protein is CSVEVLRGEQFF.

The V gene is TRBV28, the J gene TRBJ2-7, with TRBD1 identical over 8 bases. In germline, CDR1 is MDHEN, CDR2 SYDVKM. The J segment lost 0 bases and the V segment lost 5 bases, leaving 3 bases of the junction unmatched. The CDR3 extends over 14 amino acids. CDR3 bases: TGTGCCAGCAGTAACAGGGGGAGCTCCTACGAGCAGTACTTC. Translating it yields CASSNRGSSYEQYF.

This sequence joins TRBV19 and TRBJ2-5; D may be TRBD1 (6 bases). This CDR3 is built from 11 residues. The germline CDR1 and CDR2 sequences are LNHDA and SQIVND (reference sequence). Trimming took 9 bases from V and 10 from J, leaving 15 bases between them. CDR3 region: CASSTGSHQYF. The CDR3 region has the DNA TGTGCCAGCTCGACAGGCTCCCACCAGTACTTC.

The J gene is TRBJ2-1, the V gene TRBV4-2, with 8 bases fitting TRBD2. The germline gives CDR1 LGHNA, CDR2 YNFKEQ. CDR3 size: 17 residues. V lost 0 bases to trimming and J lost 6 bases; unmatched junction nucleotides: 10. CDR3 coding DNA: TGTGCCAGCAGCCAAGATTGGAGCGGGGGAGCCTTCAATGAGCAGTTCTTC. This codes for CASSQDWSGGAFNEQFF.

The V call is TRBV7-9, the J call TRBJ2-2; D may be TRBD1 or TRBD2 (5 bases each). The CDR3 covers 16 residues. Germline lookup yields CDR1 SEHNR and CDR2 FQNEAQ (reference sequence). V lost 5 bases to trimming and J lost 7 bases, with 20 bases between them. The DNA of the CDR3 is TGTGCCAGCAGCGCTCCAGGGACCGGGATGGACGGGGAGCTGTTTTTT. Amino acids: CASSAPGTGMDGELFF.

This clone was seen only once. The CDR3 here is CASRPTDAGGTDTQYF. In DNA form, the CDR3 reads TGTGCCAGCAGACCTACGGACGCAGGGGGCACAGATACGCAGTATTTT. The genes are TRBV6-6 and TRBJ2-3; TRBD1 might be the D (6 bases). Germline V gene lookup returns CDR1 MNHNY and CDR2 SVGAGI (reference sequence). This CDR3 is built from 16 residues. The V gene lost 6 bases and the J gene lost 1 base, with 17 bases spanning the gap.

In its sample, this clone was seen once. This chain uses TRBV19 with TRBJ2-7; D might be TRBD1 (6 bases). Germline V gives CDR1 LNHDA, CDR2 SQIVND (reference sequence). The CDR3 covers 15 residues. Between the trimmed V and J ends, which lost 6 bases and 0 bases, there was a span of 15 bases. CDR3 in DNA: TGTGCCAGTAGGTCCGGGGACACTAGCTCCTACGAGCAGTACTTC. Its translation is CASRSGDTSSYEQYF.

The CDR3 DNA follows: TGTGCCAGCACCATGTTTATCGCGTCATCAATGAACACTGAAGCTTTCTTT. Amino acids: CASTMFIASSMNTEAFF. The chain uses TRBV11-2 and TRBJ1-1; D unresolved. Per the germline V gene, CDR1 is SGHAT and CDR2 is FQNNGV. V lost 7 bases and J lost 0, with 21 bases in between. The CDR3 contains 17 residues.

Only a few counts were recorded for this clone. The chain uses TRBV28 and TRBJ1-2; 7 positions agree with TRBD1. This CDR3 is 14 amino acids long. The germline V gene encodes CDR1 MDHEN and CDR2 SYDVKM. Losses at the gene ends were 4 bases for V and 4 bases for J; bases not matched to a gene: 6. This CDR3 is CASSSGTVPYGYTF. For the CDR3, the DNA is TGTGCCAGCAGTTCGGGGACAGTCCCCTATGGCTACACCTTC.

This clone showed up just a few times. The chain joins TRBV10-1 to TRBJ1-3; D unresolved. Germline assignment: CDR1 WNHNN and CDR2 SYGVQD (reference sequence). This CDR3 has 13 residues. Trimming pared 4 bases from V and 0 bases from J, leaving 4 bases between. CDR3 coding DNA: TGCGCCAGCAGTGGGAACTCTGGAAACACCATATATTTT. Encoded protein: CASSGNSGNTIYF.

Only a few counts were recorded for this clone. The chain is built from TRBV6-1 and TRBJ1-4, with 10 bases that match TRBD1. J was trimmed by 5 bases and V by 6 bases; bases with no gene match: 3. Germline V lookup: CDR1 MNHNS, CDR2 SASEGT. The CDR3 spans 14 residues. CDR3 coding DNA: TGTGCCAGCAGATTGGACAGGGGGAATGAAAAACTGTTTTTT. This translates into CASRLDRGNEKLFF.

This clone was seen just once. The chain is built from TRBV10-3 and TRBJ1-1, with 8 positions matching TRBD1. This CDR3 has 13 amino acids. J lost 5 bases, V lost 6 bases, and 5 bases had no gene match. The germline V gene has CDR1 ENHRY and CDR2 SYGVKD. Here the CDR3 reads CAIRTGGTTEAFF. DNA for the CDR3: TGTGCCATCAGAACAGGGGGAACAACTGAAGCTTTCTTT.

This clone was seen a handful of times. The genes are TRBV2 and TRBJ2-7; 7 bases match TRBD1. Unmatched junction bases numbered 10, after V lost 6 bases and J lost 2 bases. This CDR3 is built from 15 residues. Germline V gene data show CDR1 as SNHLY and CDR2 as FYNNEI. The CDR3 bases are TGTGCCAGCAGGGGGGACAGTATGATAACCTACGAGCAGTACTTC. It translates to CASRGDSMITYEQYF. Looking up the rest from reference TRBV2 and TRBJ2-7 gives the full variable domain: EPEVTQTPSHQVTQMGQEVILRCVPISNHLYFYWYRQILGQKVEFLVSFYNNEISEKSEIFDDQFSVERPDGSNFTLKIRSTKLEDSAMYFCASRGDSMITYEQYFGPGTRLTVT.

This clone was seen a handful of times. The rearrangement links TRBV10-3 to TRBJ2-7; perhaps TRBD1 as D (6 bases). Deletions cut 2 bases from V and 4 bases from J, with 12 bases between. The CDR3 has 14 residues. Germline V gene sequence: CDR1 ENHRY, CDR2 SYGVKD. CDR3: CAISEPRGQYEQYF. The CDR3 DNA reads TGTGCCATCAGTGAGCCAAGAGGACAGTACGAGCAGTACTTC.

This clone was seen more than once but under ten times. The chain recombines TRBV7-9 with TRBJ1-5; D not certain. Between the trimmed V and J ends, which lost 5 bases and 5 bases, there was a span of 16 bases. Germline V gene sequence: CDR1 SEHNR, CDR2 FQNEAQ (reference sequence). The CDR3 covers 15 residues. The CDR3 sequence is CASSPDGRPYQPQHF. Written as DNA, the CDR3 is TGTGCCAGCAGCCCGGACGGCAGACCCTATCAGCCCCAGCATTTT.

The V and J genes are TRBV18 and TRBJ1-6; tentatively, D is TRBD1 (6 bases). Germline CDR1 KGHSH, CDR2 LQKENI. The CDR3 loop spans 15 amino acids. Trimming took off 3 bases at V and 7 bases at J, with 13 bases between the two ends. The CDR3 region has the DNA TGTGCCAGCTCACCGAACAGGGCATTGAATTCACCCCTCCACTTT. Its translation: CASSPNRALNSPLHF.

The rearrangement links TRBV7-9 to TRBJ2-7; maybe TRBD2 (6 bases). The CDR3 is made up of 14 amino acids. V lost 0 bases to trimming and J lost 3 bases, with 9 bases between them. Germline CDR1 SEHNR, CDR2 FQNEAQ (reference sequence). The CDR3 region is CASSLAGLNYEQYF. The CDR3 coding sequence is TGTGCCAGCAGCTTAGCGGGACTCAACTACGAGCAGTACTTC.

This clone was observed a single time. The chain joins TRBV7-2 to TRBJ1-5; no reliable D call. This CDR3 is 13 amino acids long. Trimming cost V 1 base and J 7 bases, with 8 bases left between them. Germline lookup yields CDR1 SGHTA and CDR2 FQGNSA. The CDR3 region is CASSLVEEQPQHF. The DNA for the CDR3 is TGTGCCAGCAGCTTAGTGGAGGAGCAGCCCCAGCATTTT.

V and J are TRBV4-2 and TRBJ2-5; 9 positions agree with TRBD1. The junction had 4 bases not matched to a gene; V was cut back by 0 bases and J by 5 bases. The V gene's germline CDR1 is LGHNA and CDR2 YNFKEQ. The CDR3 has 15 residues. The CDR3 spells CASSQEQGAWETQYF. The CDR3 DNA is TGTGCCAGCAGCCAAGAACAGGGGGCTTGGGAGACCCAGTACTTC.

This clone occurred a few times. The rearrangement links TRBV5-1 to TRBJ2-3; D is ambiguous. The CDR3 sequence is 15 residues long. Germline V gene data show CDR1 as SGHRS and CDR2 as YFSETQ. V was shortened by 4 bases and J by 2 bases, with 14 bases between the two germline ends. CDR3 in DNA: TGCGCCAGCAGCCTGGATGCATATCTCACAGATACGCAGTATTTT. This sequence encodes CASSLDAYLTDTQYF.

The chain has TRBV19 and TRBJ1-6, with D maybe TRBD1 (5 bases). CDR1 is LNHDA, CDR2 SQIVND, per germline (reference sequence). The CDR3 has 17 residues. V dropped 1 base and J dropped 2 bases, with 12 bases sitting between them. CDR3 nucleotide sequence: TGTGCCAGTAGTATAGTGACAGAGAGCACCTATAATTCACCCCTCCACTTT. Translating gives CASSIVTESTYNSPLHF. Variable domain in full (rest from reference TRBV19 and TRBJ1-6): DGGITQSPKYLFRKEGQNVTLSCEQNLNHDAMYWYRQDPGQGLRLIYYSQIVNDFQKGDIAEGYSVSREKKESFPLTVTSAQKNPTAFYLCASSIVTESTYNSPLHFGNGTRLTVT.

CDR3 coding DNA: TGCGCCAGCCCCGGGGGGGCGGGGGGGCCGGTCTACAATGAGCAGTTCTTC. Translating it yields CASPGGAGGPVYNEQFF. The chain couples TRBV4-3 to TRBJ2-1; TRBD2 matches 9 bases. Unmatched junction bases numbered 14, after V lost 8 bases and J lost 3 bases. The CDR3 is 17 amino acids. CDR1 and CDR2 (germline): LGHNA, YSLEER.